These 17 T cell receptor beta chains were all obtained from the same sample, sequenced in a study of identical twins. MiXCR, applied by TCRdb to the 5' RACE reads, yields one record per CDR3 protein. In the table there are some 1,700,000 distinct CDR3 sequences, about 32% of which are singletons. Input material: cord blood. The receptors were gathered from a newborn girl in good health.

With regard to this clonotype: A much larger clone lies one base from this, so it may be a read error. V usage is TRBV7-8 and J usage is TRBJ2-3, with 7 bases identical to TRBD2. CDR3 length equals 17 residues. Germline V gives CDR1 SGHVS, CDR2 FQNEAQ. CDR3 coding DNA: TGTGCCGGCAGCTCCCAAACACTAGCGTTCGGCACAGATACGCAGTATTTT. This encodes CAGSSQTLAFGTDTQYF.

CDR3 bases: TGCAGCGTGGCCCGAGCGGCAGGGGCGTCCTACGAGCAGTACTTC. Encoded protein: CSVARAAGASYEQYF. The chain recombines TRBV29-1 with TRBJ2-7; TRBD1 is a possible D gene (6 bases). The CDR3 is 15 residues long. V lost 6 bases and J 1 base, leaving 19 bases between the germline ends. Germline lookup yields CDR1 SQVTM and CDR2 ANQGSEA.

A few counts support this clonotype. The rearrangement uses TRBV27 and TRBJ2-1, with 8 bases lining up with TRBD2. Germline CDR1 and CDR2: MNHEY and SMNVEV (reference sequence). This CDR3 region has 17 residues. Germline trimming cut 5 bases from V and 8 bases from J; bases unmatched to any gene: 17. CDR3 nucleotide sequence: TGTGCCAGCAGTCTCGGGACTAGGGGTTTCCTCCGTCATGAGCAGTTCTTC. This encodes CASSLGTRGFLRHEQFF.

This clonotype appeared many times. The rearrangement uses TRBV11-1 and TRBJ2-1; D is ambiguous. Trimming took 7 bases from V and 13 from J, leaving 14 bases between them. Per germline, CDR1 SGHAT and CDR2 FQDESV (reference sequence). The CDR3 is made up of 11 amino acids. The CDR3 is CASTSDGIQFF. The CDR3 nucleotides read TGTGCCAGCACCTCGGACGGAATACAGTTCTTC. Full variable domain (remainder filled in from reference TRBV11-1 and TRBJ2-1): EAEVAQSPRYKITEKSQAVAFWCDPISGHATLYWYRQILGQGPELLVQFQDESVVDDSQLPKDRFSAERLKGVDSTLKIQPAELGDSAMYLCASTSDGIQFFGPGTRLTVL.

As concerns this clonotype: Given a much more abundant clone one base away, this may be a read error. This sequence joins TRBV10-3 and TRBJ2-3; a possible D gene is TRBD1 (5 bases). Germline-derived CDR1 and CDR2 are ENHRY and SYGVKD. The CDR3 extends over 14 amino acids. CDR3 nucleotides: TGTGCCATCAGTGAGTCCGACCTCACAGGTACGCAGTATTTT. Protein sequence: CAISESDLTGTQYF.

Details on this clonotype: Sequence at one end of the junction differs from germline and may be a read error. This rearrangement joins TRBV7-2 to TRBJ2-3, with 7 bases that match TRBD2. This CDR3 contains 16 residues. CDR1 and CDR2 from the germline V gene are SGHTA and FQGNSA. The CDR3 loop is CAGSLAGLAVRDTQYF. The CDR3 DNA follows: TGTGCCGGCAGCTTAGCGGGCCTAGCGGTGAGGGATACGCAGTATTTT.

This clonotype has more than one count but fewer than ten. The chain uses TRBV4-1 and TRBJ2-5; 12 bases fit TRBD2. CDR3 length equals 14 residues. CDR1 and CDR2 (germline): MGHRA, YSYEKL. J gave up 11 bases and V 1 base, and 5 bases lay outside the gene matches. CDR3 sequence: CASSQGLAGVRQYF. The CDR3, as DNA: TGCGCCAGCAGCCAAGGACTAGCGGGGGTCCGTCAGTACTTC.

This clonotype turned up a few times. V usage is TRBV27 and J usage is TRBJ1-5, with a weak D call TRBD1 (6 bases). CDR3 length: 14 amino acids. Trimming removed 5 bases at V and 0 bases at J, with 8 bases between. CDR1 is MNHEY, CDR2 SMNVEV, per germline (reference sequence). This CDR3 reads CASSGQNSNQPQHF. CDR3 in DNA: TGTGCCAGCAGTGGACAGAATAGCAATCAGCCCCAGCATTTT.

About this clonotype: The junction and the germline gene differ at one end; a read error may be behind it. The gene calls are TRBV7-2 and TRBJ2-7; maybe TRBD1 (5 bases). Germline CDR1 reads SGHTA; CDR2 reads FQGNSA. This CDR3 spans 16 amino acids. The CDR3 loop reads CASSLAPRGSTYEQYF. As DNA, the CDR3 is TGTGCCAGCAGCTTAGCGCCTAGGGGTTCAACCTATGAGCAGTACTTC.

The V and J genes are TRBV5-1 and TRBJ1-1, with D perhaps matching TRBD1 (6 bases). The germline V gene encodes CDR1 SGHRS and CDR2 YFSETQ. The V end lost 4 bases, the J end lost 1 base, and 14 bases lay between the germline ends. CDR3 size: 15 residues. CDR3 loop: CASSLRTDQNTEAFF. The CDR3 nucleotides are TGCGCCAGCAGCCTCCGGACAGACCAGAACACTGAAGCTTTCTTT.

V usage is TRBV20-1 and J usage is TRBJ2-1; D might be TRBD2 (5 bases). Germline V gives CDR1 DFQATT, CDR2 SNEGSKA (reference sequence). Deletions cut 6 bases from V and 4 bases from J, with 19 bases between. The CDR3 length is 15 residues. The CDR3 region is CSASPISGLYNEQFF. DNA of the CDR3: TGCAGTGCGTCCCCCATCAGCGGATTATACAATGAGCAGTTCTTC.

This clonotype was counted only a few times. The CDR3, as DNA: TGTGCCAGCAGCTTAGAGTTCGGACAGGGCCCCTACGAGCAGTACTTC. Translation gives CASSLEFGQGPYEQYF. This chain joins TRBV7-9 and TRBJ2-7; 8 nucleotides agree with TRBD1. There are 16 residues in the CDR3. Losses at the gene ends were 1 base for V and 2 bases for J; bases not matched to a gene: 7. Germline CDR1 and CDR2: SEHNR and FQNEAQ (reference sequence).

Comment on this clonotype: A much larger clonotype is one base distant, so this may be a read error. The chain couples TRBV12-3 or TRBV12-4 to TRBJ2-7, with D unclear. The CDR3 is made up of 12 amino acids. The CDR3 region is CASRPRPYDQYF. The CDR3 DNA is TGTGCCAGCAGGCCGCGGCCCTACGACCAGTACTTC.

This clonotype was seen at least ten times. The chain joins TRBV29-1 to TRBJ2-7; TRBD1 matches at 11 bases. Germline trimming cut 1 base from V and 9 bases from J; bases unmatched to any gene: 2. The CDR3 loop spans 12 amino acids. Germline V gene lookup returns CDR1 SQVTM and CDR2 ANQGSEA. Here the CDR3 reads CSVEGTGGVQYF. DNA of the CDR3: TGCAGCGTTGAAGGGACAGGGGGCGTGCAGTACTTC.

The J gene is TRBJ2-1, the V gene TRBV12-3 or TRBV12-4, with 8 nucleotides matching TRBD2. After removal of 4 bases from V and 10 bases from J, the junction contained 9 bases not matched to a gene. The CDR3 covers 14 residues. CDR3 in DNA: TGTGCCAGCAGTTGGGATAGCGGGGCCTACGAGCAGTTCTTC. Translated: CASSWDSGAYEQFF.

The chain is built from TRBV20-1 and TRBJ2-7; a weak D match, TRBD1 (6 bases). The germline V and J ends were trimmed by 1 base and 0 bases, with 16 bases remaining between them. Germline V gene sequence: CDR1 DFQATT, CDR2 SNEGSKA (reference sequence). The CDR3 runs 16 residues. The CDR3 sequence is CSARGQGTFSSYEQYF. CDR3 nucleotide sequence: TGCAGTGCTAGAGGGCAGGGGACCTTTAGCTCCTACGAGCAGTACTTC.

J is TRBJ2-3 and V is TRBV11-2; 14 bases are a match to TRBD2. The ends lost 3 bases at V and 5 bases at J; junction bases unmatched: 10. The CDR3 consists of 18 residues. Germline CDR1 SGHAT, CDR2 FQNNGV. The CDR3 loop is CASSFRGTSGGLVDTQYF. In DNA, the CDR3 is TGTGCCAGCAGCTTTCGGGGGACTAGCGGGGGCCTAGTAGATACGCAGTATTTT.